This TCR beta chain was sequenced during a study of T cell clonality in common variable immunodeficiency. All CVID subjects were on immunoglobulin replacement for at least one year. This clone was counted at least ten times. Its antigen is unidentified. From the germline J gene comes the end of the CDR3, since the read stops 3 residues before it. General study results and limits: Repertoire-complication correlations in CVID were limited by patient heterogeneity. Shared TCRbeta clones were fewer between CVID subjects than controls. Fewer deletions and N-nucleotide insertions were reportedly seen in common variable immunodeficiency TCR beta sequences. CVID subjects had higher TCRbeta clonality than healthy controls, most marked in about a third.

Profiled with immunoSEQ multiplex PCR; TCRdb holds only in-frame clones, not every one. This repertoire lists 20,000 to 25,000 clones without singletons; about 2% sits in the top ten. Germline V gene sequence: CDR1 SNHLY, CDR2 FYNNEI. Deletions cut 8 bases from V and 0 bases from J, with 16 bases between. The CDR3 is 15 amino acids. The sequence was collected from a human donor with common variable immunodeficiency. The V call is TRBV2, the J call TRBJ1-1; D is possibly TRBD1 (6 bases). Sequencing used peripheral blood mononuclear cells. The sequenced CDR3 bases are TGTGCCAGCCGACGGACAGTCCTTATGAACACTGAA. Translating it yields CASRRTVLMNTE. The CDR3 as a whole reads CASRRTVLMNTEAFF.